This T cell receptor beta chain was profiled in a study of shared clonotypes between healthy human individuals. In germline, CDR1 is SGHAT, CDR2 FQNNGV. This CDR3 has 14 residues. The V end was cut by 5 bases, the J end by 2 bases, with 12 bases between. Study-wide results and limits: Sharing across a few donors was seen in around 5% of naive CD4 clonotypes.

CD45RO-negative, CCR7-positively selected cells formed the naive CD8 fraction, excluding terminally differentiated effector memory CD45RA+ cells. On this clone itself: Its specificity is not known.

Clones were read by immunoSEQ multiplex PCR, and TCRdb kept only the in-frame ones, dropping some. The sample has millions of clones; about 95% are singletons. This receptor was obtained from a man younger than 30 in good health. The rearrangement uses TRBV11-2 and TRBJ1-2; tentative D call: TRBD1 (6 bases). Sequencing used naive CD8+ T cells sorted from blood. In DNA form, the CDR3 reads TGTGCCAGCAGCCGAAAAGGGACAAACTATGGCTACACCTTC. It encodes CASSRKGTNYGYTF.